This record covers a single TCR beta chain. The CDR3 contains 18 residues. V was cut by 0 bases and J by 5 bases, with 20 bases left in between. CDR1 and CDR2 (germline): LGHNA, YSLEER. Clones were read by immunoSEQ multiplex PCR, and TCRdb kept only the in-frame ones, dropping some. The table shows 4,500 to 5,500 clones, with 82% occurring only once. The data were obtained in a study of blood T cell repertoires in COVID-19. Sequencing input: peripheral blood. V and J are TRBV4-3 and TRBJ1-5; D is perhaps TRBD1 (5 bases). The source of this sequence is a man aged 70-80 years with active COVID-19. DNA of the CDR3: TGCGCCAGCAGCCAAGATTATCCGACAGCGTGGCAGTATCAGCCCCAGCATTTT. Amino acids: CASSQDYPTAWQYQPQHF.